Listed below are T cell receptor beta chains from one sample, sequenced in a study of blood T cell repertoires in COVID-19. Assay used: immunoSEQ multiplex PCR; TCRdb lists only in-frame clones, some missing. Of 270,000 or so clones in the sample, roughly 93% are singletons; the top ten hold about 2.1%. Sequenced sample: PBMCs or T cells enriched from blood (not recorded which). These receptors were obtained from a woman between 35 and 50 years old with acute COVID-19. CDR3s include the opening cysteine and the closing phenylalanine or tryptophan. A D gene is named only where the DNA matches it firmly. For some rows the clone size is stated as once, few or many, or as a class when expanded; others skip it.

abundance: few
d_gene: TRBD1
j_gene: TRBJ2-2
v_gene: TRBV5-1
CDR3aa: CASSLGLTGVGNTGELFF
CDR3nt: TGCGCCAGCAGCTTGGGCCTGACAGGGGTTGGGAACACCGGGGAGCTGTTTTTT

abundance: -
d_gene: -
j_gene: TRBJ2-6
v_gene: TRBV19
CDR3aa: CASSIDGTGANVLTF
CDR3nt: TGTGCCAGTAGTATAGACGGGACTGGGGCCAACGTCCTGACTTTC

abundance: -
d_gene: -
j_gene: TRBJ2-2
v_gene: TRBV9
CDR3aa: CASSVGGGPGELFF
CDR3nt: TGTGCCAGCAGCGTAGGAGGGGGACCCGGGGAGCTGTTTTTT

abundance: -
d_gene: TRBD2
j_gene: TRBJ2-1
v_gene: TRBV27
CDR3aa: CASSRTSGGYSYNEQFF
CDR3nt: TGTGCCAGCAGCAGGACTAGCGGGGGTTACTCCTACAATGAGCAGTTCTTC

abundance: -
d_gene: TRBD2
j_gene: TRBJ2-7
v_gene: TRBV18
CDR3aa: CASSPRTSGAYEQYF
CDR3nt: TGTGCCAGCTCACCCCGGACTAGCGGGGCCTACGAGCAGTACTTC

abundance: -
d_gene: TRBD1
j_gene: TRBJ1-5
v_gene: TRBV6-5
CDR3aa: CASVGTGYQPQHF
CDR3nt: TGTGCCAGCGTCGGGACAGGTTACCAGCCCCAGCATTTT

abundance: -
d_gene: TRBD1
j_gene: TRBJ2-2
v_gene: TRBV30
CDR3aa: CAWSVRGRGQFGELFF
CDR3nt: TGTGCCTGGAGTGTACGAGGAAGGGGGCAGTTTGGGGAGCTGTTTTTT

abundance: -
d_gene: TRBD2
j_gene: TRBJ2-7
v_gene: TRBV19
CDR3aa: CASSSFPGGTYEQYF
CDR3nt: TGTGCCAGTAGTTCGTTCCCGGGAGGAACCTACGAGCAGTACTTC

abundance: -
d_gene: -
j_gene: TRBJ1-5
v_gene: TRBV28
CDR3aa: CASHKGTGNQPQHF
CDR3nt: TGTGCCAGCCATAAAGGAACAGGCAATCAGCCCCAGCATTTT

abundance: -
d_gene: TRBD2
j_gene: TRBJ2-5
v_gene: TRBV7-9
CDR3aa: CASSSGLAGRETQYF
CDR3nt: TGTGCCAGCAGCTCGGGACTAGCGGGACGCGAGACCCAGTACTTC

abundance: -
d_gene: -
j_gene: TRBJ2-5
v_gene: TRBV10-3
CDR3aa: CATSGGDQETQYF
CDR3nt: TGTGCCACCTCTGGAGGGGACCAAGAGACCCAGTACTTC

abundance: -
d_gene: -
j_gene: TRBJ1-5
v_gene: TRBV2
CDR3aa: CASTPGGNQPQHF
CDR3nt: TGTGCCAGCACCCCCGGGGGCAATCAGCCCCAGCATTTT

abundance: -
d_gene: TRBD1
j_gene: TRBJ1-4
v_gene: TRBV2
CDR3aa: CASSGGGQGTEKLFF
CDR3nt: TGTGCCAGCAGTGGAGGGGGACAGGGAACTGAAAAACTGTTTTTT

abundance: -
d_gene: TRBD1
j_gene: TRBJ1-2
v_gene: TRBV7-2
CDR3aa: CASSLDAGGFSYTF
CDR3nt: TGTGCCAGCAGCTTAGACGCAGGGGGATTTAGCTACACCTTC

abundance: -
d_gene: -
j_gene: TRBJ2-1
v_gene: TRBV4-3
CDR3aa: CASSQDRSGYEQFF
CDR3nt: TGCGCCAGCAGCCAAGATCGATCGGGGTATGAGCAGTTCTTC

abundance: -
d_gene: -
j_gene: TRBJ1-5
v_gene: TRBV7-6
CDR3aa: CASSPVGNSNQPQHF
CDR3nt: TGTGCCAGCAGCCCGGTGGGCAATAGCAATCAGCCCCAGCATTTT

abundance: -
d_gene: TRBD2
j_gene: TRBJ2-7
v_gene: TRBV4-1
CDR3aa: CASSLGPWTSGAYEQYF
CDR3nt: TGCGCCAGCAGCCTAGGACCCTGGACTAGCGGGGCCTACGAGCAGTACTTC

abundance: -
d_gene: TRBD2
j_gene: TRBJ2-1
v_gene: TRBV29-1
CDR3aa: CSAGTSGNNEQFF
CDR3nt: TGCAGCGCAGGGACTAGCGGTAACAATGAGCAGTTCTTC

abundance: -
d_gene: -
j_gene: TRBJ1-1
v_gene: TRBV6-5
CDR3aa: CASSYGWQGTEAFF
CDR3nt: TGTGCCAGCAGTTACGGTTGGCAGGGAACTGAAGCTTTCTTT

abundance: -
d_gene: -
j_gene: TRBJ1-3
v_gene: TRBV5-1
CDR3aa: CASSSAGSGNTIYF
CDR3nt: TGCGCCAGCAGCTCAGCGGGGTCTGGAAACACCATATATTTT

abundance: -
d_gene: TRBD2
j_gene: TRBJ2-1
v_gene: TRBV2
CDR3aa: CASSAGGRDLNEQFF
CDR3nt: TGTGCCAGCAGTGCGGGCGGGAGGGACCTCAATGAGCAGTTCTTC

abundance: -
d_gene: TRBD2
j_gene: TRBJ2-3
v_gene: TRBV13
CDR3aa: CASYSSGVRRDTQYF
CDR3nt: TGTGCCAGCTACTCTAGCGGGGTTAGAAGGGATACGCAGTATTTT

abundance: once
d_gene: -
j_gene: TRBJ2-1
v_gene: TRBV11-2
CDR3aa: CASSLDRGKVNEQFF
CDR3nt: TGTGCCAGCAGCTTAGACCGGGGGAAGGTCAATGAGCAGTTCTTC

abundance: -
d_gene: -
j_gene: TRBJ2-1
v_gene: TRBV6-4
CDR3aa: CASSATAQGKQFF
CDR3nt: TGTGCCAGCAGTGCCACCGCCCAGGGGAAGCAGTTCTTC

abundance: -
d_gene: -
j_gene: TRBJ2-1
v_gene: TRBV4-2
CDR3aa: CASSQGGEPHNEQFF
CDR3nt: TGTGCCAGCAGCCAAGGGGGGGAGCCCCACAATGAGCAGTTCTTC

abundance: -
d_gene: TRBD2
j_gene: TRBJ2-7
v_gene: TRBV7-2
CDR3aa: CASSRNPSSGTSYEQYF
CDR3nt: TGTGCCAGCAGCCGCAACCCGAGTAGCGGGACATCCTACGAGCAGTACTTC

abundance: -
d_gene: TRBD1
j_gene: TRBJ1-4
v_gene: TRBV27
CDR3aa: CASRITGGTNEKLFF
CDR3nt: TGTGCCAGCAGAATCACAGGGGGGACTAATGAAAAACTGTTTTTT